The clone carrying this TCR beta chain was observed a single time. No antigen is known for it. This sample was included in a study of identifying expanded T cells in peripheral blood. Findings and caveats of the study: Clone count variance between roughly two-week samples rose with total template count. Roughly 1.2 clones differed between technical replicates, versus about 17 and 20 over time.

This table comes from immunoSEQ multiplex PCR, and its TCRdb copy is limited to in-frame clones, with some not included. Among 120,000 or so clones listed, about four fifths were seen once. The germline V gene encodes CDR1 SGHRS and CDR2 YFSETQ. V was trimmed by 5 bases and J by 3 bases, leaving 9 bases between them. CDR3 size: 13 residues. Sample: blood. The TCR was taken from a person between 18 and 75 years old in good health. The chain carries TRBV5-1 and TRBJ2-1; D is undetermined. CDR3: CASRLTIYNEQFF. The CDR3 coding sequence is TGCGCCAGCAGGCTCACCATCTACAATGAGCAGTTCTTC.